This record looks at one T cell receptor (beta chain) sequence and its context. The data stem from a study of identical twins. TCRdb used MiXCR to reprocess the 5' RACE reads, holding one entry per CDR3 protein. The sample has around 490,000 distinct CDR3 sequences; around 22% are singletons. Germline V gene data show CDR1 as SGHRS and CDR2 as YFSETQ. The CDR3 has 17 amino acids. V was trimmed by 0 bases and J by 0 bases, leaving 10 bases between them. This sample also belongs to another study, concerning yellow fever vaccine responses in identical twins.

The V and J genes are TRBV5-1 and TRBJ2-6; D is perhaps TRBD1 (5 bases). Sequencing input: CD4+ T cells sorted from blood. The receptor was isolated from a woman younger than 30 in good health. The CDR3 loop reads CASSLEGQHSGANVLTF. The CDR3 DNA reads as TGCGCCAGCAGCTTGGAAGGACAACACTCTGGGGCCAACGTCCTGACTTTC.